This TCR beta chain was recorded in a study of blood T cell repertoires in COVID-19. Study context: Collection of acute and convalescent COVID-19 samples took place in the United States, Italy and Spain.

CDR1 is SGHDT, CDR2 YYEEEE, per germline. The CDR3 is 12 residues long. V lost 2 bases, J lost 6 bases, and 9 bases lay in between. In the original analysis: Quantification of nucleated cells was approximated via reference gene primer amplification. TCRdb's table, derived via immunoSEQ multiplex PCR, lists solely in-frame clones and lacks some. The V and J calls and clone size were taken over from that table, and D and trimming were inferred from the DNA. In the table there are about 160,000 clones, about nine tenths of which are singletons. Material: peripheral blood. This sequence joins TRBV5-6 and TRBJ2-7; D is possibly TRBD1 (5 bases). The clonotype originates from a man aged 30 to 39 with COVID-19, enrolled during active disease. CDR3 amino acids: CASSLLGAEQYF. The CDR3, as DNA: TGTGCCAGCAGCTTATTAGGGGCCGAGCAGTACTTC.